A single sample gave rise to the 20 T cell receptor beta chains below, sequenced in a study of cytomegalovirus exposure and HLA in healthy donors. Use of 60 Vbeta and 13 Jbeta primers characterized the PCR. The table came from immunoSEQ multiplex PCR; TCRdb's copy has only in-frame clones and leaves some out. The sample lists approximately 240,000 clones, about 80% occurring once. Input material: PBMCs. These receptors originate from a woman aged 35 to 49 in good health and CMV-seronegative.

V usage is TRBV29-1 and J usage is TRBJ2-5; TRBD2 might be the D (6 bases). CDR3 length: 11 amino acids. Between the trimmed V and J ends, which lost 4 bases and 7 bases, there was a span of 10 bases. CDR1 and CDR2 from the germline V gene are SQVTM and ANQGSEA. CDR3 bases: TGCAGCGTTGTACCTAGCGCGACCCAGTACTTC. Residues: CSVVPSATQYF. Complete variable domain (other parts from reference TRBV29-1 and TRBJ2-5): SAVISQKPSRDICQRGTSLTIQCQVDSQVTMMFWYRQQPGQSLTLIATANQGSEATYESGFVIDKFPISRPNLTFSTLTVSNMSPEDSSIYLCSVVPSATQYFGPGTRLLVL.

This clone was seen only once. The chain combines TRBV7-8 with TRBJ2-1, with D unresolved. The CDR3 is made up of 18 amino acids. V was shortened by 2 bases and J by 0 bases, with 17 bases between the two germline ends. Germline V gene lookup returns CDR1 SGHVS and CDR2 FQNEAQ. CDR3 region: CASSLSLNYESSYNEQFF. The DNA for the CDR3 is TGTGCCAGCAGCTTAAGTTTAAATTACGAGAGCTCCTACAATGAGCAGTTCTTC.

This chain links TRBV6-5 with TRBJ1-6; the match to TRBD1 covers 7 bases. Germline lookup yields CDR1 MNHEY and CDR2 SVGAGI. V shed 2 bases and J 8 bases; nucleotides not matched to a gene: 6. The CDR3 contains 15 residues. The CDR3 protein is CASSYGPTGDSPLHF. As DNA, the CDR3 is TGTGCCAGCAGTTACGGGCCTACAGGGGATTCACCCCTCCACTTT.

The V call is TRBV27, the J call TRBJ2-3; D possibly corresponds to TRBD2 (7 bases). The ends were cut back, 3 bases at V and 1 base at J, with 11 bases in the middle. In germline, CDR1 is MNHEY, CDR2 SMNVEV (reference sequence). The CDR3 loop spans 15 amino acids. The CDR3 DNA sequence: TGTGCCAGCAGTTTCTCGGGGGGCCGCACAGATACGCAGTATTTT. Translating it yields CASSFSGGRTDTQYF.

The chain couples TRBV6-5 to TRBJ1-6, with D hard to call. The CDR3 extends over 12 amino acids. V dropped 6 bases and J dropped 12 bases, with 12 bases sitting between them. From germline, CDR1 is MNHEY and CDR2 SVGAGI. CDR3: CASRVLPGPLHF. For the CDR3, the DNA is TGTGCCAGCAGGGTCCTACCGGGACCCCTCCACTTT.

V is TRBV27 and J is TRBJ2-3; TRBD1 might be the D (6 bases). This CDR3 spans 15 amino acids. Germline-derived CDR1 and CDR2 are MNHEY and SMNVEV (reference sequence). The ends were cut back, 7 bases at V and 3 bases at J, with 17 bases in the middle. CDR3 sequence reads: CASTPQGLGTDTQYF. Written as DNA, the CDR3 is TGTGCCAGCACCCCCCAGGGGTTAGGGACAGATACGCAGTATTTT.

The chain combines TRBV10-1 with TRBJ2-3; the match to TRBD1 covers 7 bases. The CDR3 totals 14 residues. Germline CDR1 and CDR2: WNHNN and SYGVQD (reference sequence). V was clipped by 6 bases and J by 3 bases; unmatched bases: 6. CDR3 in DNA: TGCGCCAGCAGCACAGGGACAGCTACAGATACGCAGTATTTT. Its translation: CASSTGTATDTQYF.

The V gene is TRBV10-3, the J gene TRBJ1-3; 7 positions agree with TRBD1. The germline V gene encodes CDR1 ENHRY and CDR2 SYGVKD. The CDR3 contains 16 residues. V was clipped by 2 bases and J by 1 base; unmatched bases: 5. CDR3 sequence (DNA): TGTGCCATCAGTGAGGGACAGGTCTTATCTGGAAACACCATATATTTT. Protein sequence: CAISEGQVLSGNTIYF.

The chain couples TRBV7-8 to TRBJ1-6; a possible D gene is TRBD1 (5 bases). This CDR3 has 14 residues. Germline V gene sequence: CDR1 SGHVS, CDR2 FQNEAQ. Trimming removed 1 base from V and 9 bases from J, with 10 bases in between. The CDR3 nucleotides read TGTGCCAGCAGCTTAGGAGACAGTGGTTCACCCCTCCACTTT. It yields the protein CASSLGDSGSPLHF. Looking up the rest from reference TRBV7-8 and TRBJ1-6 gives the full variable domain: GAGVSQSPRYKVAKRGQDVALRCDPISGHVSLFWYQQALGQGPEFLTYFQNEAQLDKSGLPSDRFFAERPEGSVSTLKIQRTQQEDSAVYLCASSLGDSGSPLHFGNGTRLTVT.

The V gene is TRBV18, the J gene TRBJ1-2; a weak D match, TRBD1 (6 bases). Looked up from germline, CDR1 is KGHSH and CDR2 is LQKENI. Trimming took 2 bases from V and 8 from J, leaving 18 bases between them. There are 15 residues in the CDR3. The chain's CDR3 is CASSPGQQGVQGYTF. In nucleotides, the CDR3 is TGTGCCAGCTCACCAGGCCAACAGGGAGTGCAGGGCTACACCTTC.

V is TRBV15 and J is TRBJ1-3; D unclear. The CDR3 contains 15 residues. Germline CDR1 is LNHNV and CDR2 is YYDKDF (reference sequence). The V and J ends lost 3 bases and 0 bases respectively, with 9 bases between them. The CDR3 is CATSSRVSSGNTIYF. CDR3 DNA: TGTGCCACCAGCAGTCGAGTATCCTCTGGAAACACCATATATTTT.

The chain uses TRBV5-6 and TRBJ2-3; the match to TRBD1 covers 7 bases. The germline V gene encodes CDR1 SGHDT and CDR2 YYEEEE. The CDR3 covers 18 residues. Trimming at V came to 1 base and at J to 0 bases, leaving 11 bases not matched to a gene. The CDR3 DNA is TGTGCCAGCAGCTTGTCCCAGGGGGAACTTAGTAGCACAGATACGCAGTATTTT. Its protein product is CASSLSQGELSSTDTQYF.

The rearrangement uses TRBV29-1 and TRBJ1-6; TRBD1 agrees at 7 bases. V was clipped by 6 bases and J by 10 bases; unmatched bases: 9. This CDR3 comprises 13 residues. The V gene's germline CDR1 is SQVTM and CDR2 ANQGSEA. CDR3 sequence: CSVRGSGGSPLHF. CDR3 sequence (DNA): TGCAGCGTCCGGGGGTCAGGGGGATCACCCCTCCACTTT. Based on the CDR3 plus reference TRBV29-1 and TRBJ1-6, the full variable domain is SAVISQKPSRDICQRGTSLTIQCQVDSQVTMMFWYRQQPGQSLTLIATANQGSEATYESGFVIDKFPISRPNLTFSTLTVSNMSPEDSSIYLCSVRGSGGSPLHFGNGTRLTVT.

The rearrangement joins TRBV5-1 to TRBJ2-1, with D possibly matching TRBD2 (6 bases). In germline, CDR1 is SGHRS, CDR2 YFSETQ. V lost 4 bases and J 7 bases, leaving 6 bases between the germline ends. The CDR3 totals 11 residues. CDR3 sequence: CASSRGNEQFF. The CDR3 DNA is TGCGCCAGCAGCCGGGGGAATGAGCAGTTCTTC.

This chain joins TRBV5-1 and TRBJ2-5; the D gene is possibly TRBD1 (5 bases). V lost 0 bases, J lost 2 bases, and 17 bases lay in between. This CDR3 has 17 residues. Germline V gene sequence: CDR1 SGHRS, CDR2 YFSETQ. CDR3 region: CASSLGTAGSPQETQYF. The CDR3 DNA reads TGCGCCAGCAGCTTGGGGACGGCAGGGTCCCCACAAGAGACCCAGTACTTC.

The chain combines TRBV18 with TRBJ1-3; 7 bases map to TRBD1. Germline trimming cut 4 bases from V and 1 base from J; bases unmatched to any gene: 7. This CDR3 region has 16 residues. The germline V gene has CDR1 KGHSH and CDR2 LQKENI. This CDR3 reads CASSLPGQRSGNTIYF. The CDR3 DNA is TGTGCCAGCTCACTTCCGGGACAGCGTTCTGGAAACACCATATATTTT.

The chain carries TRBV5-6 and TRBJ1-2; 7 nucleotides match TRBD1. The CDR3 loop spans 13 amino acids. CDR1 is SGHDT and CDR2 is YYEEEE in the germline V gene. Losses at the gene ends were 4 bases for V and 8 bases for J; bases not matched to a gene: 8. CDR3 coding DNA: TGTGCCAGCAGCGGGGGAACAGGGGACGGCTACACCTTC. It yields the protein CASSGGTGDGYTF.

Here the CDR3 DNA reads TGTGCCAGTAGTATAGTGGACAGGGGGCGAAATACGCAGTATTTT. This sequence encodes CASSIVDRGRNTQYF. This chain joins TRBV19 and TRBJ2-3, with TRBD1 identical over 11 bases. V shed 1 base and J 7 bases; nucleotides not matched to a gene: 4. The CDR3 covers 15 residues. CDR1 and CDR2 from the germline V gene are LNHDA and SQIVND (reference sequence).

This chain connects TRBV11-3 to TRBJ1-2; weak D call: TRBD1 (6 bases). Germline V gene sequence: CDR1 SGHNT, CDR2 YENEEA. This CDR3 has 13 amino acids. V shed 3 bases and J shed 4 bases, with 9 bases lying between them. CDR3 DNA sequence: TGTGCCAGCAGCTTTGGGGGCGGCTATGGCTACACCTTC. It is translated as CASSFGGGYGYTF. The whole variable domain, filled in from reference TRBV11-3 and TRBJ1-2, reads EAGVVQSPRYKIIEKKQPVAFWCNPISGHNTLYWYLQNLGQGPELLIRYENEEAVDDSQLPKDRFSAERLKGVDSTLKIQPAELGDSAVYLCASSFGGGYGYTFGSGTRLTVV.

The chain recombines TRBV7-9 with TRBJ2-1, with 13 bases lining up with TRBD2. The CDR3 is 17 residues long. V dropped 5 bases and J dropped 5; count of bases not matched to a gene: 9. The V gene's germline CDR1 is SEHNR and CDR2 FQNEAQ (reference sequence). Written as DNA, the CDR3 is TGTGCCAGCAGCCCGCGAGCGGGACTAGCGGGGAACAATGAGCAGTTCTTC. Residues: CASSPRAGLAGNNEQFF.